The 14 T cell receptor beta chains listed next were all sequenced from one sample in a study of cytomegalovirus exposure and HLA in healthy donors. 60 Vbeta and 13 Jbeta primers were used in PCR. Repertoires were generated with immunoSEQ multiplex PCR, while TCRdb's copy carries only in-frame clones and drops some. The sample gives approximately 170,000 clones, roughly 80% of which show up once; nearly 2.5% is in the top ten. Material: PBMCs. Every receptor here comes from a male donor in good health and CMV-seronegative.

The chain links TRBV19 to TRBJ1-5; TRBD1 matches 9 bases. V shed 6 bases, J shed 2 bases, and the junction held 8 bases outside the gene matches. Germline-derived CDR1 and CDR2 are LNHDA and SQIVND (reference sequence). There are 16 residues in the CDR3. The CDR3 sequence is CASSSTGGVRNQPQHF. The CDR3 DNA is TGTGCCAGTAGCTCGACAGGGGGTGTTCGCAATCAGCCCCAGCATTTT.

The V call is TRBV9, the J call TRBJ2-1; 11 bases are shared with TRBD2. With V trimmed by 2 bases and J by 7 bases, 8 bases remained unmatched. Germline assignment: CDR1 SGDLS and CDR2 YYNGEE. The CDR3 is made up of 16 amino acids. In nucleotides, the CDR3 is TGTGCCAGCAGCGTGATTAGCGGGGGGGGTAGGAATGAGCAGTTCTTC. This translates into CASSVISGGGRNEQFF.

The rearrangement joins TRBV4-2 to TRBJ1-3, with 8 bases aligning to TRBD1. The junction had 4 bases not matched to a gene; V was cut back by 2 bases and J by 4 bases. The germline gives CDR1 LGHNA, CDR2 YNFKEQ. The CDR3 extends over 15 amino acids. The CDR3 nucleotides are TGTGCCAGCAGCCAAATCGGGACAGGAGGAAACACCATATATTTT. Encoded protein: CASSQIGTGGNTIYF.

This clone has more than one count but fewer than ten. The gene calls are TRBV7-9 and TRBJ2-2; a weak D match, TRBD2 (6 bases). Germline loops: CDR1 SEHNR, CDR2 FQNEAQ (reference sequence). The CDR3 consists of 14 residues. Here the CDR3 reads CAGERVANTGELFF. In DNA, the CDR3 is TGTGCAGGGGAGCGGGTCGCGAACACCGGGGAGCTGTTTTTT.

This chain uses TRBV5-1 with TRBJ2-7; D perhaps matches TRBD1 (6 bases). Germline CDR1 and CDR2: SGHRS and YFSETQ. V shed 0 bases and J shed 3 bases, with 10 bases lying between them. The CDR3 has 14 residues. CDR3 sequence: CASSLAQGGYEQYF. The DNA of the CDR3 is TGCGCCAGCAGCTTGGCACAGGGTGGCTACGAGCAGTACTTC.

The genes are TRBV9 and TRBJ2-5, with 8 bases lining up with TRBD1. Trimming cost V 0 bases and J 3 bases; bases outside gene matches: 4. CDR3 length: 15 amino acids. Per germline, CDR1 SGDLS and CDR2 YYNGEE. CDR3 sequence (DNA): TGTGCCAGCAGCGTAGGACAGGGGCCTAAAGAGACCCAGTACTTC. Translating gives CASSVGQGPKETQYF.

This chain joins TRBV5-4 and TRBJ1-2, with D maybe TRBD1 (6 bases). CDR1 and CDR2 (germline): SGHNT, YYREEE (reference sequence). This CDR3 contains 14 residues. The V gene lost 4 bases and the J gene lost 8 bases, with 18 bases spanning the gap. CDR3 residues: CASSKDRTRDGYTF. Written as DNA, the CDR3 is TGTGCCAGCAGCAAAGACAGGACCCGAGACGGCTACACCTTC.

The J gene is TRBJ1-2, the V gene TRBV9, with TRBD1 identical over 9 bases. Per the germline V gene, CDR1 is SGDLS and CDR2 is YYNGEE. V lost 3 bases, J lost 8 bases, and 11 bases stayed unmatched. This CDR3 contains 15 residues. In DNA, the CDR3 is TGTGCCAGCAGCGGAGGGGGACAGGGAGGCGGGGGCTACACCTTC. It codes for CASSGGGQGGGGYTF. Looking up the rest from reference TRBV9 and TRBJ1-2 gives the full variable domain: DSGVTQTPKHLITATGQRVTLRCSPRSGDLSVYWYQQSLDQGLQFLIQYYNGEERAKGNILERFSAQQFPDLHSELNLSSLELGDSALYFCASSGGGQGGGGYTFGSGTRLTVV.

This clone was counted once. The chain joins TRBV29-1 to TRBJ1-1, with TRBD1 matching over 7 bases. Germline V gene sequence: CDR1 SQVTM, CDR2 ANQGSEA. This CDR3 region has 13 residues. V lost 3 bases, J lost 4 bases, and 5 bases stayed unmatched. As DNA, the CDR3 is TGCAGCGTTGACTCACAGGGGCTCACTGAAGCTTTCTTT. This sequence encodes CSVDSQGLTEAFF.

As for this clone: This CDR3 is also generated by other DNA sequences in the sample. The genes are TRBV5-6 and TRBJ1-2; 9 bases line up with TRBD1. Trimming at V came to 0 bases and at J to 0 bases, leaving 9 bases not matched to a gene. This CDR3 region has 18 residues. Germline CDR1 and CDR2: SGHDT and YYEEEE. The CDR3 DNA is TGTGCCAGCAGCTTGGTCCGCCCGACAGGGGGATCTAACTATGGCTACACCTTC. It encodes CASSLVRPTGGSNYGYTF.

In DNA form, the CDR3 reads TGTGCCAGCAGTTTCTACCGTGGGGACAGGTTGTATGAGCAGTTCTTC. Residues: CASSFYRGDRLYEQFF. V and J are TRBV27 and TRBJ2-1; TRBD1 matches at 8 bases. CDR3 size: 16 residues. The germline V gene has CDR1 MNHEY and CDR2 SMNVEV (reference sequence). The junction had 12 bases not matched to a gene; V was cut back by 3 bases and J by 8 bases.

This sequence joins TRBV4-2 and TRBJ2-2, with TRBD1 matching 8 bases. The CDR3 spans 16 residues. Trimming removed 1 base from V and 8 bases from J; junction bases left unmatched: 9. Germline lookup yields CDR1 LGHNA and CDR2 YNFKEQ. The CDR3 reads CASSQAGQGNKGELFF. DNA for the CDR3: TGTGCCAGCAGCCAAGCCGGACAGGGTAATAAGGGGGAGCTGTTTTTT.

The DNA of the CDR3 is TGCGCCAGCAGCAGGAGCGGGGCCTCCTACAATGAGCAGTTCTTC. Its protein is CASSRSGASYNEQFF. The rearrangement uses TRBV5-1 and TRBJ2-1, with 7 nucleotides matching TRBD2. Germline V lookup: CDR1 SGHRS, CDR2 YFSETQ. This CDR3 has 15 residues. J lost 0 bases, V lost 4 bases, and 4 bases had no gene match.

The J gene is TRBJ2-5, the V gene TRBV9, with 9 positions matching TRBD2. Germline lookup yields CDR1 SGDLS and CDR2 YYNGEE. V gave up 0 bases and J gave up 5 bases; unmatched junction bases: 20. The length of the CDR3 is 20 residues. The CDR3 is CASSVATGRLAGTSLETQYF. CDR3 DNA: TGTGCCAGCAGCGTAGCTACGGGGCGGCTAGCGGGGACGTCGTTGGAGACCCAGTACTTC. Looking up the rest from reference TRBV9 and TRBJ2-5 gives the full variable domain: DSGVTQTPKHLITATGQRVTLRCSPRSGDLSVYWYQQSLDQGLQFLIQYYNGEERAKGNILERFSAQQFPDLHSELNLSSLELGDSALYFCASSVATGRLAGTSLETQYFGPGTRLLVL.